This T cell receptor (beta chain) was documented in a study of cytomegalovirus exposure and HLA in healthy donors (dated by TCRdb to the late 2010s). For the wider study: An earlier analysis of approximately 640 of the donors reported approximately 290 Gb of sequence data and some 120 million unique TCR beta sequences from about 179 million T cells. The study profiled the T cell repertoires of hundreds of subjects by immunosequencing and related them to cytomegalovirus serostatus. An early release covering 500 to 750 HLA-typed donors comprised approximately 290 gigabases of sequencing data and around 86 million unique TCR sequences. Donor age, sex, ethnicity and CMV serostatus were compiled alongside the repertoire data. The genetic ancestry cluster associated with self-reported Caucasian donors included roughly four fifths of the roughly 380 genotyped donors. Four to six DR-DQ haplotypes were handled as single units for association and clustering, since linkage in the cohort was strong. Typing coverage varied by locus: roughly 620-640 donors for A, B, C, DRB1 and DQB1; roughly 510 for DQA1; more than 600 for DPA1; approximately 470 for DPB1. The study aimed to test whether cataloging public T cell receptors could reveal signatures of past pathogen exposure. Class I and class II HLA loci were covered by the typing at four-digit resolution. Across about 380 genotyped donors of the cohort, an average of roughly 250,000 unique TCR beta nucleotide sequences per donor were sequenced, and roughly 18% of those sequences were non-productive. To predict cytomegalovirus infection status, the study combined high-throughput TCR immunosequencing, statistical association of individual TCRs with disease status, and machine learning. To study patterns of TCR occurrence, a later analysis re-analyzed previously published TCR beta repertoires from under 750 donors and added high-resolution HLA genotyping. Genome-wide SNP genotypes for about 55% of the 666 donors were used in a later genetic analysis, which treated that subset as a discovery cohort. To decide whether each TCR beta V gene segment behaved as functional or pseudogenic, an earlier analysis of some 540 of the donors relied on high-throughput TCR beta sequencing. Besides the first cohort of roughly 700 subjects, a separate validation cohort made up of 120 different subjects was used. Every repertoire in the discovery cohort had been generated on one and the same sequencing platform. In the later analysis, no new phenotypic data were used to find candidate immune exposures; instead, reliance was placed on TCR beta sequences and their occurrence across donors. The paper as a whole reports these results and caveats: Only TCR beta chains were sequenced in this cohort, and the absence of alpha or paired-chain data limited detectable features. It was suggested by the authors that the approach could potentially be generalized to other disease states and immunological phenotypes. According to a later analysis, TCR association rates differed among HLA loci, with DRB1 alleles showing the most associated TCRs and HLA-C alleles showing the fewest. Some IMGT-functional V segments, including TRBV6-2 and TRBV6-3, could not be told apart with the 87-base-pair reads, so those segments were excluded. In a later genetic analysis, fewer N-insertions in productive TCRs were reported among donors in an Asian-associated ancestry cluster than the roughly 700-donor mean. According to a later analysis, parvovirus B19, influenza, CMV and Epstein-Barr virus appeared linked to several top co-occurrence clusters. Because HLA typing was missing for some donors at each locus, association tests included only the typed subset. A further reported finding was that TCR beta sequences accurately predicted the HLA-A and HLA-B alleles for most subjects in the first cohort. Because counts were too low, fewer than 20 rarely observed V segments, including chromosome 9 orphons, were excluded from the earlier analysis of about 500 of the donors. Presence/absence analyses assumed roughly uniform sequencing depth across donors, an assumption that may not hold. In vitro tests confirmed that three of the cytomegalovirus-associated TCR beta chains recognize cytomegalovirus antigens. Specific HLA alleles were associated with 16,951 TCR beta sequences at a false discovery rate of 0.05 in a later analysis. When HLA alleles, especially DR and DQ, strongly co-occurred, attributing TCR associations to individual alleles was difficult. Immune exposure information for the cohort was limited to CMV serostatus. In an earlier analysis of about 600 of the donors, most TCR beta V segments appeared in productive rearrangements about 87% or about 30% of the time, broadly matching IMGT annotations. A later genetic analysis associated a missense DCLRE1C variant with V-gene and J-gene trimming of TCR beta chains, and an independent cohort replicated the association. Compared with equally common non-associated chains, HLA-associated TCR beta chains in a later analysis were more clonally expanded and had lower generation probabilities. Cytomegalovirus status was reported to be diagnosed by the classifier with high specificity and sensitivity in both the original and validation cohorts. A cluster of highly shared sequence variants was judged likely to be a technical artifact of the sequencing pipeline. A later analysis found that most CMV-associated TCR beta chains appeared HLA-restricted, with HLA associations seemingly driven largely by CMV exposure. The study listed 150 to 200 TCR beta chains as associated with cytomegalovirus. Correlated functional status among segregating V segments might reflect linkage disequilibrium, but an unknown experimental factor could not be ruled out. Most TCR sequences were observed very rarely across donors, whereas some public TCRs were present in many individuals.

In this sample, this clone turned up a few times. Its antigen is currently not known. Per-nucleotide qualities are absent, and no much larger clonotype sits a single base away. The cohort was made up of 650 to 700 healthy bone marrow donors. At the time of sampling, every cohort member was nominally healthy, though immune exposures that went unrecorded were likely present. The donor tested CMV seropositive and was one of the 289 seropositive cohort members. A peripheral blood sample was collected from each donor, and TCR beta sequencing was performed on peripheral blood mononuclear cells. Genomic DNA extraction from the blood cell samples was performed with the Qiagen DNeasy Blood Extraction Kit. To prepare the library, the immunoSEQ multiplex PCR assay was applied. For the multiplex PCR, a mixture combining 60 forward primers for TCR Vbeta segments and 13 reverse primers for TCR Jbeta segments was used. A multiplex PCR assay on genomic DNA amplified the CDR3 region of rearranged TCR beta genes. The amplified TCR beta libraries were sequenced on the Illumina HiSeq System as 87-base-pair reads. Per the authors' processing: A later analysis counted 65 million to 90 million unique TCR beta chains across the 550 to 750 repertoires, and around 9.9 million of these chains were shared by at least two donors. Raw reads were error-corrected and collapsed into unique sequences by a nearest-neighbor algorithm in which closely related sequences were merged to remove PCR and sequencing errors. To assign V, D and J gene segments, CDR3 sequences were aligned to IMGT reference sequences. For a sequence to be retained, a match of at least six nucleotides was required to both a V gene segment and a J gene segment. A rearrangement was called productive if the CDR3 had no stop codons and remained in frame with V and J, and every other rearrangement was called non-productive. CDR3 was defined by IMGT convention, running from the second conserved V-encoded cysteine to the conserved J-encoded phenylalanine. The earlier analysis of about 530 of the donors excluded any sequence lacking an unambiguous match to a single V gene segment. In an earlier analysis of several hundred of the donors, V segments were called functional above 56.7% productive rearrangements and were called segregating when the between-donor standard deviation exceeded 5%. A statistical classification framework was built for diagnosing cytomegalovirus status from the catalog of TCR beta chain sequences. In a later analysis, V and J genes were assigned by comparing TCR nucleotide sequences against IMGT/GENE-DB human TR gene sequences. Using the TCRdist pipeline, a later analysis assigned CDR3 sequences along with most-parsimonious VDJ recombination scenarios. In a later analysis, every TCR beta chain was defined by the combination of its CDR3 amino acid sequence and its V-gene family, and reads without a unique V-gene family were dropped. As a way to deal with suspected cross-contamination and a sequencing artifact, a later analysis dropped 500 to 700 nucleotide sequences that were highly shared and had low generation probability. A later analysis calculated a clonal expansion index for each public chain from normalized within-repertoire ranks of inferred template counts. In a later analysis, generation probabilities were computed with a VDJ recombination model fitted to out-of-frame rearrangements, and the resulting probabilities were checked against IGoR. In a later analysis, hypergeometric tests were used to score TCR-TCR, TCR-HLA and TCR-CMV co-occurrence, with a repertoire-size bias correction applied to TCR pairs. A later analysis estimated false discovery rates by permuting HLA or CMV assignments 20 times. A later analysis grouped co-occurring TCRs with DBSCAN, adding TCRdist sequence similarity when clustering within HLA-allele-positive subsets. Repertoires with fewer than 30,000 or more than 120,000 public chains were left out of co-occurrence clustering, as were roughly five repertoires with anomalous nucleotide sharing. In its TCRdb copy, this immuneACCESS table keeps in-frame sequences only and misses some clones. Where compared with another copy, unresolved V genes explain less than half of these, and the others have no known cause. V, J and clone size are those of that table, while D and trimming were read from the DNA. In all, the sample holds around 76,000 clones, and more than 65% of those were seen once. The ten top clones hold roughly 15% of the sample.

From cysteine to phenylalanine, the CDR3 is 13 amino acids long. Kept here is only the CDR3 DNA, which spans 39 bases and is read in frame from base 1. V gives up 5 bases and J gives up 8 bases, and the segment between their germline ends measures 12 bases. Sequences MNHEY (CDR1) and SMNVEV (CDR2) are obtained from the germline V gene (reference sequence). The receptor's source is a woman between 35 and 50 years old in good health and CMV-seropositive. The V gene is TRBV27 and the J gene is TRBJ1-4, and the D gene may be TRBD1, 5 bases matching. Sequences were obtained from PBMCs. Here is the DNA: TGTGCCAGCAGTCTCCAGGGTCAGGAAAAACTGTTTTTT. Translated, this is CASSLQGQEKLFF.